Listed below are T cell receptor beta chains from one sample, sequenced in a study of T-cell reconstitution after alpha-beta-depleted transplantation in children. TCRdb ran MiXCR on the PCR reads and lists one entry per CDR3 protein. The data contain about 460,000 distinct CDR3 sequences, 10% of them singletons. The sample was PBMCs, taken before TCRalphabeta/CD19-depleted stem cell transplant. The receptors stem from a child aged 2-9 years with inherited bone marrow failure, due to receive a stem cell transplant. Each CDR3 is given with its conserved first and last residue. A D gene is named only where the DNA matches it firmly.

V gene: TRBV27; J gene: TRBJ2-2; D gene: .; CDR3 protein: CASSLSGPLASYTGELFF
V gene: TRBV4-1; J gene: TRBJ2-3; D gene: .; CDR3 protein: CASSHPLDNTQYF
V gene: TRBV4-3; J gene: TRBJ2-7; D gene: TRBD1; CDR3 protein: CASSQALTGENEQYF
V gene: TRBV11-2; J gene: TRBJ1-1; D gene: .; CDR3 protein: CASSPTDGATEAFF
V gene: TRBV11-2; J gene: TRBJ2-7; D gene: .; CDR3 protein: CASSSIVGTLNEQYF
V gene: TRBV29-1; J gene: TRBJ2-1; D gene: .; CDR3 protein: CSAGGAGTSYNEQFF
V gene: TRBV2; J gene: TRBJ2-3; D gene: TRBD2; CDR3 protein: CASSSGRFRDTQYF
V gene: TRBV4-2; J gene: TRBJ2-7; D gene: TRBD1; CDR3 protein: CASSQGLQGAPYEQYF
V gene: TRBV28; J gene: TRBJ2-7; D gene: .; CDR3 protein: CASSPAGGHLTYEQYF
V gene: TRBV4-2; J gene: TRBJ2-3; D gene: TRBD2; CDR3 protein: CASSQGTSGWLTDTQYF
V gene: TRBV7-9; J gene: TRBJ1-1; D gene: .; CDR3 protein: CASLMGASTEAFF
V gene: TRBV10-1; J gene: TRBJ2-1; D gene: .; CDR3 protein: CASSAPSAYNEQFF
V gene: TRBV4-3; J gene: TRBJ2-7; D gene: TRBD2; CDR3 protein: CASSRNRFGTSGDSYEQYF
V gene: TRBV7-7; J gene: TRBJ2-1; D gene: TRBD2; CDR3 protein: CASSSGTTANEQFF
V gene: TRBV20-1; J gene: TRBJ2-7; D gene: TRBD1; CDR3 protein: CSARSGQADYEQYF
V gene: TRBV28; J gene: TRBJ2-1; D gene: TRBD2; CDR3 protein: CASSFETIGRNEQFF
V gene: TRBV10-3; J gene: TRBJ2-1; D gene: .; CDR3 protein: CAISNSRFSYNEQFF
V gene: TRBV25-1; J gene: TRBJ1-2; D gene: .; CDR3 protein: CASSELIGGGYGYTF
V gene: TRBV7-2; J gene: TRBJ2-3; D gene: TRBD2; CDR3 protein: CASSPTIAGGPDTQYF
V gene: TRBV29-1; J gene: TRBJ1-2; D gene: TRBD1; CDR3 protein: CSVEAGGQGASGYTF
V gene: TRBV18; J gene: TRBJ2-1; D gene: .; CDR3 protein: CASSPPSNEQFF
V gene: TRBV12-3/TRBV12-4; J gene: TRBJ2-7; D gene: TRBD1; CDR3 protein: CASSWTGDYEQYF
V gene: TRBV29-1; J gene: TRBJ2-3; D gene: TRBD1; CDR3 protein: CSVYRQGRDTQYF
V gene: TRBV7-2; J gene: TRBJ2-1; D gene: .; CDR3 protein: CASSSRRKGEQFF
V gene: TRBV15; J gene: TRBJ2-1; D gene: TRBD1; CDR3 protein: CATSRGGAVTGAYNEQFF
V gene: TRBV29-1; J gene: TRBJ2-2; D gene: .; CDR3 protein: CSGTGINQDELFF
V gene: TRBV10-3; J gene: TRBJ2-5; D gene: .; CDR3 protein: CAISESGRQETQYF
V gene: TRBV20-1; J gene: TRBJ1-2; D gene: .; CDR3 protein: CSASSGTESYGYTF
V gene: TRBV7-9; J gene: TRBJ2-7; D gene: .; CDR3 protein: CASRNQGYEQYF
V gene: TRBV29-1; J gene: TRBJ1-2; D gene: TRBD1; CDR3 protein: CSVVQGNYGYTF
V gene: TRBV7-6; J gene: TRBJ2-3; D gene: .; CDR3 protein: CASSLAISASTDTQYF
V gene: TRBV5-4; J gene: TRBJ2-7; D gene: TRBD1; CDR3 protein: CASRPDRGYEQYF
V gene: TRBV27; J gene: TRBJ2-2; D gene: .; CDR3 protein: CASSYRVGELFF
V gene: TRBV4-1; J gene: TRBJ2-7; D gene: TRBD2; CDR3 protein: CASSQDIWDYPYEQYF
V gene: TRBV7-2; J gene: TRBJ2-2; D gene: TRBD1; CDR3 protein: CASSLRTGNTGELFF
V gene: TRBV7-3; J gene: TRBJ2-2; D gene: .; CDR3 protein: CTSSLTSLGRGGAGELFF
V gene: TRBV29-1; J gene: TRBJ1-1; D gene: TRBD1; CDR3 protein: CSVGQGAMNTEAFF
V gene: TRBV20-1; J gene: TRBJ1-1; D gene: TRBD1; CDR3 protein: CSARVDRVGNTEAFF
V gene: TRBV10-3; J gene: TRBJ1-2; D gene: TRBD1; CDR3 protein: CAISESSGTGSLYGYTF
V gene: TRBV18; J gene: TRBJ2-7; D gene: TRBD1; CDR3 protein: CASSPGGQISYEQYF
V gene: TRBV10-3; J gene: TRBJ2-6; D gene: TRBD1; CDR3 protein: CAIRESGTGTGANVLTF
V gene: TRBV5-1; J gene: TRBJ2-7; D gene: .; CDR3 protein: CASSLLLGWREQYF
V gene: TRBV5-1; J gene: TRBJ2-7; D gene: .; CDR3 protein: CASSYRELNYEQYF
V gene: TRBV12-3/TRBV12-4; J gene: TRBJ2-3; D gene: TRBD2; CDR3 protein: CASNLLAAGDTQYF
V gene: TRBV29-1; J gene: TRBJ2-5; D gene: .; CDR3 protein: CSAEGGTQETQYF
V gene: TRBV20-1; J gene: TRBJ1-2; D gene: TRBD1; CDR3 protein: CSARTGGLYGYTF
V gene: TRBV10-3; J gene: TRBJ2-7; D gene: .; CDR3 protein: CAISSPGAGYEQYF
V gene: TRBV19; J gene: TRBJ2-7; D gene: .; CDR3 protein: CASSIEGSSYEQYF
V gene: TRBV12-3/TRBV12-4; J gene: TRBJ2-1; D gene: .; CDR3 protein: CASSPSGRQQFF
V gene: TRBV5-1; J gene: TRBJ2-5; D gene: TRBD2; CDR3 protein: CASSLPGTTETQYF